These T cell receptor beta chains were read from a single sample in a study of OX40 agonist ivuxolimab in advanced cancers. Using immunoSEQ multiplex PCR, the repertoire was profiled, and TCRdb retains in-frame clones only, with some absent. There are approximately 74,000 clones in the sample; 80% to 95% occur only once, and roughly 0.55% lies in the top ten. Sample: CD4+ or CD8+ T cells sorted from blood, taken in a trial of the OX40 agonist ivuxolimab. The receptor source for this set is an adult with an advanced solid tumor such as melanoma, head and neck, liver or kidney cancer. Each CDR3 is given with its conserved first and last residue.

cdr3_aa: CASRLADWHGYTF
v_call: TRBV2

cdr3_aa: CSVSQGAISYNEQFF
v_call: TRBV29-1

cdr3_aa: CAAGGQSYGGANVLTF
v_call: TRBV15

cdr3_aa: CASSRGLAGDTGELFF
v_call: TRBV27

cdr3_aa: CASSFQGGDTEAFF
v_call: TRBV5-5

cdr3_aa: CSVGTSAYEQYF
v_call: TRBV29-1

cdr3_aa: CASIPSGRGLETQYF
v_call: TRBV7-6

cdr3_aa: CASSLVSYEQYF
v_call: TRBV7-2

cdr3_aa: CASRLAGGTDTQYF
v_call: TRBV5-1

cdr3_aa: CASSLVWTEIRYGYTF
v_call: TRBV5-5

cdr3_aa: CASSVGTSGIYEQYF
v_call: TRBV5-1

cdr3_aa: CAITPTGSSYEQYF
v_call: TRBV10-3

cdr3_aa: CASSLGQASTDTQYF
v_call: TRBV11-3

cdr3_aa: CASSLGYEGVRGANVLTF
v_call: TRBV5-6

cdr3_aa: CASSQNDRGIGQPQHF
v_call: TRBV7-2

cdr3_aa: CSVDREGGAGELFF
v_call: TRBV29-1

cdr3_aa: CASGGGYSNQPQHF
v_call: TRBV6-5

cdr3_aa: CARTSYNSPLHF
v_call: TRBV19

cdr3_aa: CASSYNANTQYF
v_call: TRBV28

cdr3_aa: CASSPHRGPSTEAFF
v_call: TRBV19

cdr3_aa: CASSQDAARPLRSYEQYF
v_call: TRBV4-3

cdr3_aa: CASSRRDGYYEQYF
v_call: TRBV11-1

cdr3_aa: CASSLVGSGSFEDTQYF
v_call: TRBV5-1

cdr3_aa: CASSLIPNEQFF
v_call: TRBV7-3